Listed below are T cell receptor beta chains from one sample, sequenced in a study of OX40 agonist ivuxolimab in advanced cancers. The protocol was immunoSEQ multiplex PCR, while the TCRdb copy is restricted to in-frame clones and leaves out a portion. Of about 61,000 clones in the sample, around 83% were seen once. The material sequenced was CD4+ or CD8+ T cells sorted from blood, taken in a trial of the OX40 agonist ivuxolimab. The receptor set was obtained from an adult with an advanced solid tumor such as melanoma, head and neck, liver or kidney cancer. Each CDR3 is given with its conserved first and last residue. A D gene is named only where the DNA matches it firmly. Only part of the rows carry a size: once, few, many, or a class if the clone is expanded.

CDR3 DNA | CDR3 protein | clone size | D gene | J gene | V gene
TGCGCCAGCAGCTTGAATGCGGGCCCCGGTATCCTCGAGCAGTACTTC | CASSLNAGPGILEQYF | - | - | TRBJ2-7 | TRBV5-1
TGTGCCAGCAGCCCCCCTTGCGGGAGGAAGACTGAAGCTTTCTTT | CASSPPCGRKTEAFF | - | - | TRBJ1-1 | TRBV13
TGTGCCAGTACCACGGTGGCGGGGGGCTGGAACACCGGGGAGCTGTTTTTT | CASTTVAGGWNTGELFF | - | TRBD2 | TRBJ2-2 | TRBV19
TGTGCCAGCAGTTACTCCCAGCGGGGGGGCGGGAATGAGCAGTTCTTC | CASSYSQRGGGNEQFF | - | TRBD2 | TRBJ2-1 | TRBV6-5
TGTGCCAGCAGCTTAGTGGTTTCTAGCGGGAGCACAGATACGCAGTATTTT | CASSLVVSSGSTDTQYF | few | TRBD2 | TRBJ2-3 | TRBV7-8
TGTGCCAGCAGCTTAGTCGGGACGGGACAGGGGACCAACCAAGAGACCCAGTACTTC | CASSLVGTGQGTNQETQYF | - | TRBD1 | TRBJ2-5 | TRBV7-8
TGCGCCAGCAGCCGGGACGGAAATTTTGGCTACACCTTC | CASSRDGNFGYTF | - | - | TRBJ1-2 | TRBV5-1
TGTGCCAGCAGCGTAGTAGTACAGGGGAACACTGAAGCTTTCTTT | CASSVVVQGNTEAFF | - | - | TRBJ1-1 | TRBV9
TGTGCCAGTAGTTGGGACGGACACGAGCAGTACTTC | CASSWDGHEQYF | few | - | TRBJ2-7 | TRBV19
TGCAGCGTGGGGACGAGTGCCTACGAGCAGTACTTC | CSVGTSAYEQYF | - | - | TRBJ2-7 | TRBV29-1
TGTGCCAGCAGTTCTACGGCGGGAGAGACCCAGTACTTC | CASSSTAGETQYF | few | - | TRBJ2-5 | TRBV28
TGCGCCAGCAGCCAAGGAGGGGGGGGGAGCACTGAAGCTTTCTTT | CASSQGGGGSTEAFF | - | - | TRBJ1-1 | TRBV4-1
TGTGCTGGACAGAGGGGGGGGCCAGGGGCCAACGTCCTGACTTTC | CAGQRGGPGANVLTF | - | - | TRBJ2-6 | TRBV5-6
TGTGCCAGCAAATGGGAATGGTCTAATGAAAAACTGTTTTTT | CASKWEWSNEKLFF | - | - | TRBJ1-4 | TRBV2
TGTGCCAGCAGCCCCCAGGGGCTGCGCCAGTACTTC | CASSPQGLRQYF | - | - | TRBJ2-5 | TRBV7-2
TGTGCCAGCAGCTTGTCGGGGCTATCCTACAATGAGCAGTTCTTC | CASSLSGLSYNEQFF | - | - | TRBJ2-1 | TRBV7-3